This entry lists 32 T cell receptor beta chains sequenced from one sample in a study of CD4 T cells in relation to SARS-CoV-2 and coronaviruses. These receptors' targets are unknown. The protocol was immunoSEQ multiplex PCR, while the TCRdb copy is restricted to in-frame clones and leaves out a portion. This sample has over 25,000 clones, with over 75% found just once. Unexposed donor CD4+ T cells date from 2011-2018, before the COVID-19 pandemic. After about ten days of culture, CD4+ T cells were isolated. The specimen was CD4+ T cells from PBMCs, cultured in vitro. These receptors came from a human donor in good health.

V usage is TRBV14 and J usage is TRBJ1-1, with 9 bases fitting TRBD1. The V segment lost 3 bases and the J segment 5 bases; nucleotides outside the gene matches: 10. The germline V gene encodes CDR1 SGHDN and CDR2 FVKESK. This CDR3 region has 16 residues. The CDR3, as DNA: TGTGCCAGCAGCCACCAAGCGGACAGGGGATGGACTGAAGCTTTCTTT. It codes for CASSHQADRGWTEAFF.

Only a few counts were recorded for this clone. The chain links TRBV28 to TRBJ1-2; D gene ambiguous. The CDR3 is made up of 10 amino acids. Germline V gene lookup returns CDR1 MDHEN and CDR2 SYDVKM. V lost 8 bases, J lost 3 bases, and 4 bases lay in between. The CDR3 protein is CASSDYGYTF. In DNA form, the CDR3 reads TGTGCCAGCTCAGACTATGGCTACACCTTC.

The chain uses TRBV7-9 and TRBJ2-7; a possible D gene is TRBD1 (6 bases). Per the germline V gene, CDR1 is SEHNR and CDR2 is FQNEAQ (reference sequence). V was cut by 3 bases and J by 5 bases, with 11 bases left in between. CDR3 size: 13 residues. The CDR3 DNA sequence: TGTGCCAGCAGCTTGGGGGCGCGGAACGAGCAGTACTTC. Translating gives CASSLGARNEQYF.

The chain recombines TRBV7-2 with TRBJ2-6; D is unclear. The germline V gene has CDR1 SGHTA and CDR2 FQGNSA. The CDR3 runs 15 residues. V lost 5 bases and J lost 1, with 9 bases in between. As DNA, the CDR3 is TGTGCCAGCAGCGTTTACAATTCTGGGGCCAACGTCCTGACTTTC. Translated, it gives CASSVYNSGANVLTF.

This chain's CDR3 is CASSSGFSSYNEQFF. The DNA of the CDR3 is TGTGCCAGCAGTTCGGGTTTTAGCTCCTACAATGAGCAGTTCTTC. This chain joins TRBV6-5 and TRBJ2-1; D is unresolved. CDR1 and CDR2 (germline): MNHEY, SVGAGI. V dropped 4 bases and J dropped 0 bases, with 10 bases sitting between them. The CDR3 contains 15 residues.

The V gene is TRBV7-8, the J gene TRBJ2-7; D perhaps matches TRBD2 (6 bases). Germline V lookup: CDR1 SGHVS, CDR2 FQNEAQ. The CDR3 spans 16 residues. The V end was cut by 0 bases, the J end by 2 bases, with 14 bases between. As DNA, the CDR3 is TGTGCCAGCAGCTTAGCGCGGGGATCACTACCCTACGAGCAGTACTTC. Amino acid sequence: CASSLARGSLPYEQYF.

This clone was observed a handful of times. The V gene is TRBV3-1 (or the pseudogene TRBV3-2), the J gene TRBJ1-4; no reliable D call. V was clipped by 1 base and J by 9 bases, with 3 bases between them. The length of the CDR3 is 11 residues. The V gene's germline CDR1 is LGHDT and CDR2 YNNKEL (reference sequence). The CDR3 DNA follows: TGTGCCAGCAGCCAAGGTCAAAAACTGTTTTTT. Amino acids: CASSQGQKLFF.

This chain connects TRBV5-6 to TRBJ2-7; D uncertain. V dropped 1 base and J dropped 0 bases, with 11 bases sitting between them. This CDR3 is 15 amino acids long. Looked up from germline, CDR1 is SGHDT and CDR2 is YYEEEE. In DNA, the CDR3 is TGTGCCAGCAGCTTGCTATGGGGTAGCTCCTACGAGCAGTACTTC. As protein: CASSLLWGSSYEQYF.

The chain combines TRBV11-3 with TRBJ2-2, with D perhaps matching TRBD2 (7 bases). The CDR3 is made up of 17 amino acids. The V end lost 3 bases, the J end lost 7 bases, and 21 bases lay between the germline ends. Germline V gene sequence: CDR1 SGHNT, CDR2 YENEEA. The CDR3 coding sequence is TGTGCCAGCAGCTTCGAGGACCGGGGGGCCTTCCGCGGGGAGCTGTTTTTT. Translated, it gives CASSFEDRGAFRGELFF.

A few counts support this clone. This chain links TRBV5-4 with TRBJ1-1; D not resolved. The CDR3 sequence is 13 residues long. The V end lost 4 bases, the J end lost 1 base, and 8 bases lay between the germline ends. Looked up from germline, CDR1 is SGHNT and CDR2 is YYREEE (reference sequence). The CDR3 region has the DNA TGTGCCAGCAGCCTAACACCGAACACTGAAGCTTTCTTT. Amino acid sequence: CASSLTPNTEAFF.

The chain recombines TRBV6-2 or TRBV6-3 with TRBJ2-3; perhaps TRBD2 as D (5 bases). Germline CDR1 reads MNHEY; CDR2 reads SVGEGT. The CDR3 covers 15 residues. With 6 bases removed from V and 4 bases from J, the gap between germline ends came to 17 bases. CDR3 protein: CASSPGRTIPDTQYF. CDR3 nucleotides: TGTGCCAGCAGCCCTGGGAGAACGATTCCAGATACGCAGTATTTT.

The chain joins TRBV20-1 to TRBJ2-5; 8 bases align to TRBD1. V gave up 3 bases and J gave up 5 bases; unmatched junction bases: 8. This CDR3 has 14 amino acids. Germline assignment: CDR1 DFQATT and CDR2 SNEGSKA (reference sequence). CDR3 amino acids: CSASSPTGGETQYF. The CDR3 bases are TGCAGTGCTAGTTCTCCTACAGGGGGGGAGACCCAGTACTTC.

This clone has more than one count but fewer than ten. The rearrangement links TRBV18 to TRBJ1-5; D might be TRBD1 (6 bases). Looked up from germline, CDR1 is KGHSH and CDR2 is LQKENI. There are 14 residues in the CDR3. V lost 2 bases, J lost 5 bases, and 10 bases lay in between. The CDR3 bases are TGTGCCAGCTCACCAAGCGGGGGCCATCAGCCCCAGCATTTT. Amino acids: CASSPSGGHQPQHF.

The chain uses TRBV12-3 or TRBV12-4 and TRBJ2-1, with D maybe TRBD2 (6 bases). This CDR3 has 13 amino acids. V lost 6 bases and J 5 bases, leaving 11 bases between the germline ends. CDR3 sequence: CASSRRLDNEQFF. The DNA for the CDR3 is TGTGCCAGCAGCCGTAGACTAGACAATGAGCAGTTCTTC.

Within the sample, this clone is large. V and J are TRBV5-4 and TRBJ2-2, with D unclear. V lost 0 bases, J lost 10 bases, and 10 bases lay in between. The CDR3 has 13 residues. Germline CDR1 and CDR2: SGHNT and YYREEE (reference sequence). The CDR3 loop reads CASSLGLPQELFF. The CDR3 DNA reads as TGTGCCAGCAGCTTGGGTTTGCCTCAGGAGCTGTTTTTT.

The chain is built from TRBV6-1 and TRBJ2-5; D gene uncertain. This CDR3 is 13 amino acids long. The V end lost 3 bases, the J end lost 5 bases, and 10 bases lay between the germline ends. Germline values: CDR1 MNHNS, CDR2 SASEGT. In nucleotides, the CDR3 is TGTGCCAGCAGTGATACTTTCAGGGAGACCCAGTACTTC. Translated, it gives CASSDTFRETQYF.

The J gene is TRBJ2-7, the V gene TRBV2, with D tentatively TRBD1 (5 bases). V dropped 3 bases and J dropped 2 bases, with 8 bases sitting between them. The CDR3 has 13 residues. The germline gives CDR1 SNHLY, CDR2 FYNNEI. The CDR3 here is CASSEDITYEQYF. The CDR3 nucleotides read TGTGCCAGCAGTGAGGACATCACCTACGAGCAGTACTTC.

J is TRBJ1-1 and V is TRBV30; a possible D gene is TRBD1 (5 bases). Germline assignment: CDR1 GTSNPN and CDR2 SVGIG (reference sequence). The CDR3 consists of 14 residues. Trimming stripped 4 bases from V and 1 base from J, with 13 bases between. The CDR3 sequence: CAWNPWGGNTEAFF. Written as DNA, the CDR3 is TGTGCCTGGAACCCGTGGGGGGGGAACACTGAAGCTTTCTTT.

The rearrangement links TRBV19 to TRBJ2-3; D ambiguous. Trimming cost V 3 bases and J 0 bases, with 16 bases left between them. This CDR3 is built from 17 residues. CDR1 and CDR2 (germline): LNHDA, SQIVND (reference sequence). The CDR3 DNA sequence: TGTGCCAGTAGTATCTTGGGTCTTACTTCTAGCACAGATACGCAGTATTTT. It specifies CASSILGLTSSTDTQYF.

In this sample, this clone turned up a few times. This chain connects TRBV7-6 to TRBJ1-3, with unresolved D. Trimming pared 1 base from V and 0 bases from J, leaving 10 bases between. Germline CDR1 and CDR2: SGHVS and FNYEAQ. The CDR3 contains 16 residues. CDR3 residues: CASSLGPKGSGNTIYF. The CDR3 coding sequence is TGTGCCAGCAGCTTAGGGCCTAAGGGCTCTGGAAACACCATATATTTT.

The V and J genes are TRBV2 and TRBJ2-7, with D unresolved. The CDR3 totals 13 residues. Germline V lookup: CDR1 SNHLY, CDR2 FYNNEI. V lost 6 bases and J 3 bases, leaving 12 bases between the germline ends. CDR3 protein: CASRFRHLYEQYF. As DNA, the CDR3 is TGTGCCAGCAGATTTAGACACCTCTACGAGCAGTACTTC.

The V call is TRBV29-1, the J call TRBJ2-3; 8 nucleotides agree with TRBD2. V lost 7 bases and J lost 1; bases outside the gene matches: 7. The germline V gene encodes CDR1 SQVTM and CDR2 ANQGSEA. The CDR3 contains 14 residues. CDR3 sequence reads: CSETMTSGTDTQYF. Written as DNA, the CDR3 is TGCAGCGAGACAATGACTAGCGGCACAGATACGCAGTATTTT.

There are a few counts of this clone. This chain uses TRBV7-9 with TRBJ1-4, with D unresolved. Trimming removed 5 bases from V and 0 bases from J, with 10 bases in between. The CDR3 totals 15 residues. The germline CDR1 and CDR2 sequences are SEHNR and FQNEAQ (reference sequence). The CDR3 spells CASSPDGATNEKLFF. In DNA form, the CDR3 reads TGTGCCAGCAGCCCCGACGGAGCAACTAATGAAAAACTGTTTTTT.

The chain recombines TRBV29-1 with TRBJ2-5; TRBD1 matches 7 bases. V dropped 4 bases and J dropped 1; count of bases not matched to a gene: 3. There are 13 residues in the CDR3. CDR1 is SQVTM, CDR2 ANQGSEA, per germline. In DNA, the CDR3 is TGCAGCGTTGCCAGACAGGGCCAAGAGACCCAGTACTTC. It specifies CSVARQGQETQYF.

The CDR3 coding sequence is TGTGCCAGCAGCCAATTTTCGAGCAGAGCTTTCTTT. Protein: CASSQFSSRAFF. The V call is TRBV14, the J call TRBJ1-1, with D unclear. Trimming cost V 2 bases and J 10 bases, with 11 bases left between them. CDR3 length: 12 amino acids. Germline lookup yields CDR1 SGHDN and CDR2 FVKESK.

The CDR3 is CARMRGGALNTGELFF. CDR3 in DNA: TGTGCCCGGATGAGAGGGGGCGCGCTAAACACCGGGGAGCTGTTTTTT. The chain employs TRBV30 and TRBJ2-2, with 7 bases that match TRBD1. This CDR3 is built from 16 residues. Looked up from germline, CDR1 is GTSNPN and CDR2 is SVGIG (reference sequence). Unmatched junction bases numbered 14, after V lost 8 bases and J lost 2 bases.

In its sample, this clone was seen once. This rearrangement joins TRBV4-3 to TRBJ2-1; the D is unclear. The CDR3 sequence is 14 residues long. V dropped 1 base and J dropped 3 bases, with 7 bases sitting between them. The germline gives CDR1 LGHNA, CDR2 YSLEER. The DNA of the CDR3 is TGCGCCAGCAGCCAAGCGTGGATCTACAATGAGCAGTTCTTC. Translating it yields CASSQAWIYNEQFF.

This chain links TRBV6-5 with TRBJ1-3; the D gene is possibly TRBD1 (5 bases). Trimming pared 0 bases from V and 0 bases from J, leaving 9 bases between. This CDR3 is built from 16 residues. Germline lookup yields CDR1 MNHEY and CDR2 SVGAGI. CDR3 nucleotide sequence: TGTGCCAGCAGTTACTCAGAGGGGAGCTCTGGAAACACCATATATTTT. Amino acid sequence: CASSYSEGSSGNTIYF.

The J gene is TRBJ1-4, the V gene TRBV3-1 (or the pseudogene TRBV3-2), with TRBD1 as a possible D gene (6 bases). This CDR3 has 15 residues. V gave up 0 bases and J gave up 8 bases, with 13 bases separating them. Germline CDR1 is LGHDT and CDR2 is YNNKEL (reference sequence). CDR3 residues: CASSQDMRGDEKLFF. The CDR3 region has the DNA TGTGCCAGCAGCCAAGATATGAGGGGGGACGAAAAACTGTTTTTT.

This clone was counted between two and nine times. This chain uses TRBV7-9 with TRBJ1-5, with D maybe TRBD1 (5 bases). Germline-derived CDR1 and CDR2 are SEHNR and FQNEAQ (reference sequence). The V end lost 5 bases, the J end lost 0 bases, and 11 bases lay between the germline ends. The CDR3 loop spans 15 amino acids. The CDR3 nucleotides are TGTGCCAGCAGCACAGAACAGGATAGCAATCAGCCCCAGCATTTT. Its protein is CASSTEQDSNQPQHF.

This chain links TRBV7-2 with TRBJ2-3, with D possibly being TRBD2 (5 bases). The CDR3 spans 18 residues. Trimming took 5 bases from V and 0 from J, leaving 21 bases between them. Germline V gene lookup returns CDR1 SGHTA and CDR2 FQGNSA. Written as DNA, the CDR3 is TGTGCCAGCAGCCCAAGAGGCGGCGGAGGACCTAGCACAGATACGCAGTATTTT. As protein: CASSPRGGGGPSTDTQYF.

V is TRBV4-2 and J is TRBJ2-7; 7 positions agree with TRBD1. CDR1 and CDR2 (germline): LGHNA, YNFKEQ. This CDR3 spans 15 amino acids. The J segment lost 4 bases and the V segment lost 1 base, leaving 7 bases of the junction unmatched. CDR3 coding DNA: TGTGCCAGCAGCCAAGGCGGACAGGCCCCTTACGAGCAGTACTTC. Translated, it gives CASSQGGQAPYEQYF.